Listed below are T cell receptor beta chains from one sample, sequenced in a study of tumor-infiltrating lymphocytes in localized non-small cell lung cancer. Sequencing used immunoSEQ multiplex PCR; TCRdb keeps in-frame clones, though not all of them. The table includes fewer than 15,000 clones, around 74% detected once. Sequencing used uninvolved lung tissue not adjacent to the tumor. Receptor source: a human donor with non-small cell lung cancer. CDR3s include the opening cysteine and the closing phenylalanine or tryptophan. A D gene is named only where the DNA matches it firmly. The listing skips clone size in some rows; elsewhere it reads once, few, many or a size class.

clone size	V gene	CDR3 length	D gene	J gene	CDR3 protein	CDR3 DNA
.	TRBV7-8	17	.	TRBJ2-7	CASSLAAGAGTMNEQYF	TGTGCCAGCAGCTTAGCGGCGGGGGCAGGTACTATGAACGAGCAGTACTTC
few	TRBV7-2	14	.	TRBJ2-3	CASSLGTSTDTQYF	TGTGCCAGCAGCTTGGGGACTAGCACAGATACGCAGTATTTT
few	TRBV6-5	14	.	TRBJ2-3	CASRPGAPLGTQYF	TGTGCCAGCAGACCCGGAGCACCTTTGGGGACGCAGTATTTT
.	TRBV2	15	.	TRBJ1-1	CASSESVGQERKAFF	TGTGCCAGCAGTGAAAGTGTTGGGCAGGAAAGAAAAGCTTTCTTT
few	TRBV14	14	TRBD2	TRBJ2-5	CASRASGSSETQYF	TGTGCCAGCAGGGCTAGCGGGAGTTCGGAGACCCAGTACTTC
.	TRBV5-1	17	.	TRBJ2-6	CASSLEGGRFGANVLTF	TGCGCCAGCAGCTTGGAGGGCGGCAGGTTTGGGGCCAACGTCCTGACTTTC
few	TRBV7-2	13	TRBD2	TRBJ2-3	CASSSGTKSTQYF	TGTGCCAGCAGCTCCGGGACTAAAAGTACGCAGTATTTT
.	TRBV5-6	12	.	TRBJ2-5	CASSFGAGREYF	TGTGCCAGCAGCTTTGGGGCGGGGCGGGAGTACTTC
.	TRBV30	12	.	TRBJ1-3	CASSGSGNTIYF	TGTGCCTCCTCGGGCTCTGGAAACACCATATATTTT
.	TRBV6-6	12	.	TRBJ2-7	CASSPGESEQYF	TGTGCCAGCAGCCCCGGAGAGTCGGAGCAGTACTTC
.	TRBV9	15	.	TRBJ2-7	CASSVGGGGAYEQYF	TGTGCCAGCAGCGTAGGTGGAGGGGGCGCTTACGAGCAGTACTTC
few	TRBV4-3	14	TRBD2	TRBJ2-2	CASSQVGGTGELFF	TGCGCCAGCAGCCAAGTGGGAGGGACCGGGGAGCTGTTTTTT
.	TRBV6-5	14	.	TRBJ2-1	CASRIGGNYNEQFF	TGTGCCAGCAGAATCGGGGGCAACTACAATGAGCAGTTCTTC
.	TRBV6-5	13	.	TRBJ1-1	CASSGEFNTEAFF	TGTGCCAGCAGTGGGGAGTTCAACACTGAAGCTTTCTTT
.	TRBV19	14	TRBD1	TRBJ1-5	CASSNQGGNQPQHF	TGTGCCAGTAGTAACCAGGGGGGGAATCAGCCCCAGCATTTT
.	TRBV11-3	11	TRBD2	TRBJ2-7	CASSFGLAQYF	TGTGCCAGCAGCTTTGGACTAGCTCAGTACTTC
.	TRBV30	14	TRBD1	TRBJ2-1	CASDTGQGANEQFF	TGTGCCTCGGACACGGGACAGGGAGCTAATGAGCAGTTCTTC
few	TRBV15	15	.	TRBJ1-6	CATSREAGLESPLHF	TGTGCCACCAGCAGAGAGGCAGGGTTAGAGTCACCCCTCCACTTT
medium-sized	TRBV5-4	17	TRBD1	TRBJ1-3	CASSRRNQGASGNTIYF	TGTGCCAGCAGCCGTAGAAATCAGGGGGCTTCAGGAAACACCATATATTTT
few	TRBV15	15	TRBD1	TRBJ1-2	CATSRPDRDYYGYTF	TGTGCCACCAGCAGACCGGACAGGGATTACTATGGCTACACCTTC
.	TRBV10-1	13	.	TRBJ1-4	CASSKSRNEKLFF	TGCGCCAGCAGTAAATCAAGAAATGAAAAACTGTTTTTT
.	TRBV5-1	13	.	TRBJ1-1	CASSSRDLTEAFF	TGCGCCAGCAGCTCCAGGGACCTCACTGAAGCTTTCTTT
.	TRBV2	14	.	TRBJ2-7	CASSEADSVDEQYF	TGTGCCAGCAGTGAAGCCGACAGCGTCGACGAGCAGTACTTC
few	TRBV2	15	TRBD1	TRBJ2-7	CASSEDRGRPYEQYF	TGTGCCAGCAGCGAGGACAGGGGGAGACCCTACGAGCAGTACTTC
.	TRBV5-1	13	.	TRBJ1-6	CASSYEQNSPLHF	TGCGCCAGCAGCTACGAACAAAATTCACCCCTCCACTTT
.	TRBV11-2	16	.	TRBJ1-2	CASSLDGAAPFYGYTF	TGTGCCAGCAGCTTAGACGGGGCAGCTCCCTTCTATGGCTACACCTTC
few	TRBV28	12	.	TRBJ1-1	CASRTANTEAFF	TGTGCCAGCAGAACAGCGAACACTGAAGCTTTCTTT
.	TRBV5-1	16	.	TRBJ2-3	CASSLGVQVSTDTQYF	TGCGCCAGCAGCTTGGGTGTCCAGGTTAGCACAGATACGCAGTATTTT
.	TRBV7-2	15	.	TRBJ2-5	CASSLQFGAGETQYF	TGTGCCAGCAGCCTTCAGTTTGGGGCTGGGGAGACCCAGTACTTC
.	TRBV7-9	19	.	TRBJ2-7	CASSLEAYQPTEPSYEQYF	TGTGCCAGCAGCTTAGAAGCATACCAGCCGACAGAGCCCTCCTACGAGCAGTACTTC
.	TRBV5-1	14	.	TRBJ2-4	CASSLPGERNIQYF	TGCGCCAGCAGCTTACCAGGGGAGCGAAACATTCAGTACTTC
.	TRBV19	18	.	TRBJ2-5	CASSPGRFKGLMGETQYF	TGTGCCAGTAGTCCTGGACGATTCAAAGGCCTAATGGGAGAGACCCAGTACTTC
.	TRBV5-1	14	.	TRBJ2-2	CASSGGGRTGELFF	TGCGCCAGCAGCGGGGGAGGTCGCACCGGGGAGCTGTTTTTT
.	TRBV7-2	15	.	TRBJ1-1	CASSFFGRQDTEAFF	TGTGCCAGCAGCTTTTTCGGGCGACAGGACACTGAAGCTTTCTTT
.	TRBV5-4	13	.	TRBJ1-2	CASSLSPDYGYTF	TGTGCCAGCAGCTTGTCCCCCGACTATGGCTACACCTTC
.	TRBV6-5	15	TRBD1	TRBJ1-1	CASKSGAGGQTEAFF	TGTGCCAGCAAGTCAGGCGCAGGGGGCCAGACTGAAGCTTTCTTT
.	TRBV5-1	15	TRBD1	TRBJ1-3	CASSSDRGSGNTIYF	TGCGCCAGCAGCTCCGACAGGGGGTCTGGAAACACCATATATTTT
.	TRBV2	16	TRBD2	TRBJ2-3	CASSEQLLAGGDTQYF	TGTGCCAGCAGTGAACAGTTATTAGCGGGAGGAGATACGCAGTATTTT
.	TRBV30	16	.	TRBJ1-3	CAWSQPTGDSGNTIYF	TGTGCCTGGAGTCAGCCCACCGGGGACTCTGGAAACACCATATATTTT
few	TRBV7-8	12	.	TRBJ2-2	CASSLGQGELFF	TGTGCCAGCAGCTTGGGGCAGGGGGAGCTGTTTTTT
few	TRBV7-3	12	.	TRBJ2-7	CASSLNATEQYF	TGTGCCAGCAGCTTAAATGCTACCGAGCAGTACTTC
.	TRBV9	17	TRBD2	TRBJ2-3	CASSVGGAGGPVDTQYF	TGTGCCAGCAGCGTAGGAGGAGCGGGAGGGCCTGTAGATACGCAGTATTTT
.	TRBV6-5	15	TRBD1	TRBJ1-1	CASSIPGQGYTEAFF	TGTGCCAGCAGTATCCCGGGACAGGGGTACACTGAAGCTTTCTTT
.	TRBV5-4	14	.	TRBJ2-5	CASSGWGTRETQYF	TGTGCCAGCAGCGGCTGGGGCACCAGGGAGACCCAGTACTTC
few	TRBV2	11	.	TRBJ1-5	CASSLNQPQHF	TGTGCCAGCAGCCTCAATCAGCCCCAGCATTTT
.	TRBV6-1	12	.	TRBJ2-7	CASSELLPQQYF	TGTGCCAGCAGTGAACTACTACCACAGCAGTACTTC
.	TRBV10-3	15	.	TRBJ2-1	CAISESVSGPGEQFF	TGTGCCATCAGTGAGTCGGTTAGCGGCCCAGGTGAGCAGTTCTTC
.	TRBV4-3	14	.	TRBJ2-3	CASSRGALTDTQYF	TGCGCCAGCAGCCGGGGGGCGCTAACAGATACGCAGTATTTT
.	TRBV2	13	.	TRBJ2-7	CASSPRQLNEQYF	TGTGCCAGCAGCCCAAGGCAGCTCAATGAGCAGTACTTC
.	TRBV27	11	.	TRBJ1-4	CASGWGEKLFF	TGTGCCAGCGGGTGGGGGGAAAAACTGTTTTTT
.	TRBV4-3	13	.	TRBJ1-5	CASSPTRNQPQHF	TGCGCCAGCAGCCCAACAAGGAATCAGCCCCAGCATTTT
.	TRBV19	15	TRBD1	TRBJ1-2	CASSGTTGDNYGYTF	TGTGCCAGTAGTGGAACGACAGGGGATAACTATGGCTACACCTTC
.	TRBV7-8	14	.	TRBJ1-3	CASSTSGEPNTIYF	TGTGCCAGCAGCACCAGCGGGGAGCCAAACACCATATATTTT
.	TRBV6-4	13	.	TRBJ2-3	CASTQSEDDTQYF	TGTGCCAGCACACAGTCAGAGGACGATACGCAGTATTTT
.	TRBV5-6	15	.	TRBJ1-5	CASSLAGWSNQPQHF	TGTGCCAGCAGCTTGGCCGGTTGGAGCAATCAGCCCCAGCATTTT
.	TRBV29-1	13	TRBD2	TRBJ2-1	CSVPGLADTGQFF	TGCAGCGTTCCCGGACTAGCGGATACGGGGCAGTTCTTC
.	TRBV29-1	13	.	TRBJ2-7	CSVTPGLSYEQYF	TGCAGCGTGACGCCGGGACTTTCCTACGAGCAGTACTTC
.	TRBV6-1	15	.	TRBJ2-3	CASSVGNRLADTQYF	TGTGCCAGCAGTGTTGGCAACCGTCTCGCAGATACGCAGTATTTT
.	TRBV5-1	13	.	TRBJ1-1	CASSLNRNTEAFF	TGCGCCAGCAGCTTGAACAGGAACACTGAAGCTTTCTTT
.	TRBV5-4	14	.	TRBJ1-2	CASSLYGDGHGYTF	TGTGCCAGCAGCTTGTACGGGGACGGCCATGGCTACACCTTC